This is a list of T cell receptor beta chains from one sample in a study of T cell responses to AZD1222 COVID-19 vaccine. Here immunoSEQ multiplex PCR was the method, and the copy in TCRdb shows in-frame clones only, minus some. The sample has more than 110,000 clones; 90% are singletons. Source: peripheral blood, taken on day 0 of AZD1222 vaccination. Receptor source: an adult in good health. Each CDR3 is given with its conserved first and last residue. A D gene is named only where the DNA matches it firmly. Only part of the rows carry a size: once, few, many, or a class if the clone is expanded.

clone_size	d_call	v_call	j_call	cdr3_nt	cdr3_aa
.	.	TRBV27	TRBJ1-3	TGTGCCAGCAGTTTGCAGGGACCTTACTCTGGAAACACCATATATTTT	CASSLQGPYSGNTIYF
.	.	TRBV12-3/TRBV12-4	TRBJ2-7	TGTGCCAGCAGTTTCAGCCCTGACTACGAGCAGTACTTC	CASSFSPDYEQYF
.	.	TRBV5-6	TRBJ1-1	TGTGCCAGCAGCGCAGGGCCCACTGAAGCTTTCTTT	CASSAGPTEAFF
.	.	TRBV3-1/TRBV3-2	TRBJ1-6	TGTGCCAGCAGCCAAGATTTGGGCAGGGGATATAATTCACCCCTCCACTTT	CASSQDLGRGYNSPLHF
once	TRBD1	TRBV6-5	TRBJ2-1	TGTGCCAGCAGTTACACAGGGGTGGTCATGGATGAGCAGTTCTTC	CASSYTGVVMDEQFF
.	TRBD1	TRBV25-1	TRBJ1-2	TGTGCCAGCAGTGAATTGGGAACAGGGGGAATCTCTAACTATGGCTACACCTTC	CASSELGTGGISNYGYTF
.	TRBD1	TRBV27	TRBJ1-5	TGTGCCAGCAGTTCCGGACAGGGACCCAATCAGCCCCAGCATTTT	CASSSGQGPNQPQHF
.	.	TRBV19	TRBJ2-1	TGTGCCAGTGGACGGACTGGCTCCTACAATGAGCAGTTCTTC	CASGRTGSYNEQFF
.	.	TRBV6-5	TRBJ1-3	TGTGCCAGCAGGCGCACCTCTGGAAACACCATATATTTT	CASRRTSGNTIYF
once	.	TRBV6-2/TRBV6-3	TRBJ2-2	TGTGCCAGCAGTTTCGGGGGACAGAACACCGGGGAGCTGTTTTTT	CASSFGGQNTGELFF
.	TRBD1	TRBV7-8	TRBJ1-1	TGTGCCAGCAGCTTAGTGGGGCCAGGGGGCATAACTTTCTTT	CASSLVGPGGITFF
.	.	TRBV18	TRBJ1-2	TGTGCCAGCTCACCCCGCCTGGCGCAGGATGGCTACACCTTC	CASSPRLAQDGYTF
.	TRBD2	TRBV2	TRBJ2-3	TGTGCCAGCAGTGAAACTAGCGGGAGGTCAGATACGCAGTATTTT	CASSETSGRSDTQYF
.	.	TRBV15	TRBJ1-6	TGTGCCACCAGCGACACTTTGAATTCACCCCTCCACTTT	CATSDTLNSPLHF
.	TRBD2	TRBV10-3	TRBJ2-1	TGTGCCATCAGAGGAGCCAGCGGGGGTAACAATGAGCAGTTCTTC	CAIRGASGGNNEQFF